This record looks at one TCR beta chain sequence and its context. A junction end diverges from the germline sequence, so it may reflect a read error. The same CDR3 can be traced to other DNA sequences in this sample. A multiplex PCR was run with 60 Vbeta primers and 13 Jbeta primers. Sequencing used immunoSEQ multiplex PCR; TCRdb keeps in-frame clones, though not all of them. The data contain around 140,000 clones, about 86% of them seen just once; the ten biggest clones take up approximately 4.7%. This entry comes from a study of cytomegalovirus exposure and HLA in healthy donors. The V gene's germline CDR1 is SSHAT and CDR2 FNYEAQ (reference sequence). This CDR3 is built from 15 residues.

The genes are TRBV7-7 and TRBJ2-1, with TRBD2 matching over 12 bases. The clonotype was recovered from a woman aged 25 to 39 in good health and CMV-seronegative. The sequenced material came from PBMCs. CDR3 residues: CASSLGTSGYNEQFF. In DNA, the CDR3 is TGTGCTAGCAGCCTCGGGACTAGCGGGTACAATGAGCAGTTCTTC.